Shown below are 20 T cell receptor beta chains from a single sample sequenced in a study of molecular identifiers for immune sequencing clone quantification. TCRdb analysed the PCR reads with MiXCR anew, one entry per CDR3 protein. The sample has around 320,000 distinct CDR3 sequences; 24% are singletons. Sample: naive CD8+ T cells from blood, with Jurkat cell RNA spiked in. As for subset: FACS-sorted CD8+CD4-CCR7+CD45RA+ naive T cells. These receptors were obtained from a human donor in good health. Some libraries in this study had Jurkat cell RNA spiked in.

This clonotype has only a few counts. The chain is built from TRBV4-1 and TRBJ2-7, with 8 bases identical to TRBD1. Unmatched junction bases numbered 3, after V lost 2 bases and J lost 3 bases. The CDR3 has 14 amino acids. The germline CDR1 and CDR2 sequences are MGHRA and YSYEKL. DNA for the CDR3: TGCGCCAGCAGCCAACCGGACAGGGACTACGAGCAGTACTTC. Protein product: CASSQPDRDYEQYF.

The J gene is TRBJ2-7, the V gene TRBV7-9, with 8 bases lining up with TRBD1. J gave up 5 bases and V 4 bases, and 7 bases lay outside the gene matches. CDR3 length: 14 residues. Germline lookup yields CDR1 SEHNR and CDR2 FQNEAQ (reference sequence). The CDR3: CASSSGQGLDEQYF. The DNA for the CDR3 is TGTGCCAGCAGCTCAGGACAGGGTTTGGACGAGCAGTACTTC.

This clonotype was seen a few times. This chain joins TRBV2 and TRBJ2-5; D is possibly TRBD2 (6 bases). This CDR3 is built from 14 residues. Germline V gives CDR1 SNHLY, CDR2 FYNNEI. V lost 2 bases to trimming and J lost 5 bases, with 12 bases between them. CDR3 amino acids: CASSEWDLQETQYF. The DNA for the CDR3 is TGTGCCAGCAGTGAATGGGACTTACAGGAGACCCAGTACTTC.

The chain joins TRBV7-9 to TRBJ2-2, with D maybe TRBD1 (6 bases). Trimming cost V 5 bases and J 4 bases, with 11 bases left between them. The CDR3 is made up of 14 amino acids. Germline assignment: CDR1 SEHNR and CDR2 FQNEAQ (reference sequence). The CDR3 here is CASSRDTLTGELFF. The CDR3 bases are TGTGCCAGCAGCCGGGACACACTCACCGGGGAGCTGTTTTTT.

In this sample, this clonotype turned up a few times. CDR3 amino acids: CASARTLGTEAFF. CDR3 bases: TGTGCCAGCGCCCGAACTTTGGGCACTGAAGCTTTCTTT. This sequence joins TRBV27 and TRBJ1-1; D not resolved. Germline loops: CDR1 MNHEY, CDR2 SMNVEV (reference sequence). V was clipped by 8 bases and J by 4 bases, with 14 bases between them. The CDR3 extends over 13 amino acids.

Many counts were recorded for this clonotype. This chain links TRBV6-2 or TRBV6-3 with TRBJ1-1; unclear D gene. V dropped 3 bases and J dropped 7 bases, with 9 bases sitting between them. This CDR3 region has 12 residues. Looked up from germline, CDR1 is MNHEY and CDR2 is SVGEGT. The CDR3 is CASSYGRLEAFF. The CDR3, as DNA: TGTGCCAGCAGTTATGGGCGGCTTGAAGCTTTCTTT.

This clonotype showed up just a few times. The chain couples TRBV5-4 to TRBJ1-3; 7 bases are shared with TRBD1. The ends lost 3 bases at V and 0 bases at J; junction bases unmatched: 6. Germline loops: CDR1 SGHNT, CDR2 YYREEE (reference sequence). There are 16 residues in the CDR3. CDR3 loop: CASSSTGTVSGNTIYF. CDR3 coding DNA: TGTGCCAGCAGCTCAACTGGGACAGTCTCTGGAAACACCATATATTTT.

The table lists this clonotype with many counts. V and J are TRBV14 and TRBJ2-3; D is uncertain. CDR3 size: 13 residues. Trimming shortened V by 4 bases and J by 4 bases, and 9 bases separated the two germline ends. Germline CDR1 is SGHDN and CDR2 is FVKESK. The CDR3, as DNA: TGTGCCAGCAGCCCTTGGGGTGCAGATACGCAGTATTTT. Its protein product is CASSPWGADTQYF.

This clonotype was counted between two and nine times. The CDR3 here is CASSRTSGRVDTQYF. CDR3 in DNA: TGTGCCAGCAGCCGGACTAGCGGGCGGGTAGATACGCAGTATTTT. The chain uses TRBV9 and TRBJ2-3, with TRBD2 identical over 11 bases. With V trimmed by 4 bases and J by 5 bases, 6 bases remained unmatched. Germline V gives CDR1 SGDLS, CDR2 YYNGEE. The CDR3 loop spans 15 amino acids. Together with reference TRBV9 and TRBJ2-3, the CDR3 gives the full variable domain: DSGVTQTPKHLITATGQRVTLRCSPRSGDLSVYWYQQSLDQGLQFLIQYYNGEERAKGNILERFSAQQFPDLHSELNLSSLELGDSALYFCASSRTSGRVDTQYFGPGTRLTVL.

With respect to this clonotype: A junction end diverges from the germline sequence, so it may reflect a read error. The V call is TRBV5-6, the J call TRBJ2-3, with 7 bases matching TRBD1. CDR1 is SGHDT, CDR2 YYEEEE, per germline. This CDR3 has 15 residues. The CDR3 is CASSSRTGFPDTQYF. The CDR3, as DNA: TGTGCAAGCAGCTCACGGACAGGCTTCCCAGATACGCAGTATTTT.

Turning to this clonotype: A read error may account for a junction end that differs from germline. The chain links TRBV5-3 to TRBJ1-6; D remains ambiguous. TRBV5-3 has ORF status, its function being uncertain. The CDR3 covers 16 residues. The CDR3 region has the DNA TGTGCCAGCAGCTTGTTTAGGAGCTCCTATAATTCACCCCTCCACTTT. This encodes CASSLFRSSYNSPLHF.

This clonotype was seen only a few times. The V and J genes are TRBV7-9 and TRBJ2-7; no definite D call. Germline V gene lookup returns CDR1 SEHNR and CDR2 FQNEAQ (reference sequence). The CDR3 is 14 amino acids. V was shortened by 4 bases and J by 2 bases, with 12 bases between the two germline ends. The CDR3 coding sequence is TGTGCCAGCAGCTCCGGGTTAGGGCCCTACGAGCAGTACTTC. It encodes CASSSGLGPYEQYF.

This clonotype showed up just a few times. This chain links TRBV4-1 with TRBJ2-7; D is uncertain. The CDR3 sequence is 15 residues long. V was trimmed by 4 bases and J by 2 bases, leaving 15 bases between them. Germline CDR1 and CDR2: MGHRA and YSYEKL. Written as DNA, the CDR3 is TGCGCCAGCAGCCCAAGAATAGGTGAGACCTACGAGCAGTACTTC. Translating it yields CASSPRIGETYEQYF.

This clonotype was counted only a few times. The chain carries TRBV6-5 and TRBJ2-3; 7 nucleotides line up with TRBD2. This CDR3 is 14 amino acids long. Germline V lookup: CDR1 MNHEY, CDR2 SVGAGI. Germline trimming cut 4 bases from V and 4 bases from J; bases unmatched to any gene: 5. The CDR3: CASSWSGTSDTQYF. CDR3 in DNA: TGTGCCAGCAGTTGGAGCGGGACTTCAGATACGCAGTATTTT.

This clonotype was observed a handful of times. This chain's CDR3 is CASSSGGVRKLFF. CDR3 nucleotides: TGTGCCAGCAGCTCGGGCGGTGTCAGGAAGCTGTTTTTT. The V call is TRBV5-8, the J call TRBJ2-2; D not certain. This CDR3 is 13 amino acids long. Trimming cost V 3 bases and J 12 bases, with 15 bases left between them. CDR1 SGHTS and CDR2 YDEGEE come from the germline V gene. Full variable domain (rest looked up from reference TRBV5-8 and TRBJ2-2): EAGVTQSPTHLIKTRGQQATLRCSPISGHTSVYWYQQALGLGLQFLLWYDEGEERNRGNFPPRFSGRQFPNYSSELNVNALELEDSALYLCASSSGGVRKLFFGEGSRLTVL.

This clonotype has a count of ten or more. The chain has TRBV12-3 or TRBV12-4 and TRBJ2-3; 7 bases fit TRBD1. The CDR3 is 15 amino acids. J was trimmed by 1 base and V by 5 bases; bases with no gene match: 6. CDR3: CASSDPTGGTDTQYF. CDR3 DNA sequence: TGTGCCAGCAGTGACCCCACAGGGGGCACAGATACGCAGTATTTT.

To note about this clonotype: A much larger clonotype is one base distant, so this may be a read error. In nucleotides, the CDR3 is TGTGCCAGCAGCTTCGAAAGACTGATAAATAATTCACCCCTCCACTTT. Translated, it gives CASSFERLINNSPLHF. The rearrangement links TRBV5-4 to TRBJ1-6; D is undetermined. There are 16 residues in the CDR3. Germline CDR1 reads SGHNT; CDR2 reads YYREEE (reference sequence). V shed 2 bases and J shed 5 bases, with 14 bases lying between them.

For this clonotype: Its ends do not fully match the called genes, so a read error is possible. The chain recombines TRBV6-5 with TRBJ1-5; possible D gene TRBD1, 6 bases. Looked up from germline, CDR1 is MNHEY and CDR2 is SVGAGI. CDR3 length: 15 residues. The CDR3 region has the DNA TGTGCCAGCAGTACCACAGGGAGTTCTAATCAGTCCCAGCATTTT. Its protein is CASSTTGSSNQSQHF.

This clonotype turned up a few times. The chain is built from TRBV28 and TRBJ2-6, with D possibly being TRBD2 (5 bases). The CDR3 consists of 18 residues. Germline V gene sequence: CDR1 MDHEN, CDR2 SYDVKM. The V end lost 7 bases, the J end lost 0 bases, and 19 bases lay between the germline ends. CDR3 sequence: CASIKEDLRRSGANVLTF. In DNA, the CDR3 is TGTGCCAGCATCAAAGAGGACTTGAGGCGCTCTGGGGCCAACGTCCTGACTTTC. The complete variable domain, with remaining parts taken from reference TRBV28 and TRBJ2-6, reads DVKVTQSSRYLVKRTGEKVFLECVQDMDHENMFWYRQDPGLGLRLIYFSYDVKMKEKGDIPEGYSVSREKKERFSLILESASTNQTSMYLCASIKEDLRRSGANVLTFGAGSRLTVL.

The sample holds one count of this clonotype. The chain employs TRBV15 and TRBJ2-3, with TRBD2 matching over 11 bases. Germline lookup yields CDR1 LNHNV and CDR2 YYDKDF (reference sequence). The CDR3 loop spans 15 amino acids. With V trimmed by 3 bases and J by 4 bases, 3 bases remained unmatched. CDR3 nucleotides: TGTGCCACCAGCAGGGGACTAGCGGACGCAGATACGCAGTATTTT. Translated, it gives CATSRGLADADTQYF.